This TCR beta chain was captured in a study of tumor T cells in aggressive B-cell lymphoma (dated by TCRdb to the late 2010s). Worth noting for this clone: The antigen this receptor binds is unknown. No much larger clonotype is one base removed from it; base qualities were not supplied.

Library prep was done by the immunoSEQ multiplex PCR assay. TCRdb took over this immuneACCESS table, retaining in-frame rearrangements with V and J assigned. Such tables are incomplete; in checked studies, under half of the missing clones stem from an unresolved V gene, and the remainder is unexplained. The sample table holds about 9,800 clones, of which about 82% were seen once. The top ten hold about 4.3% of the sample. The source is an adult with diffuse large B cell lymphoma. The sample was tumor tissue.

The base sequence is TGTGCCATCAGTGGGGGCAGGGCGAACACTGAAGCTTTCTTT. Translated, this is CAISGGRANTEAFF. The chain is made from TRBV10-3 and TRBJ1-1, with a weak D call of TRBD1 (5 bases match). Inclusive of the bounding cysteine and phenylalanine, the CDR3 is 14 residues long. The sequence is cut down to CDR3 DNA, 42 bases in frame from base 1. The V end loses 4 bases and the J end loses 1 base, and a stretch of 10 bases separates them. CDR1 and CDR2, per the germline V gene, are ENHRY and SYGVKD.